This T cell receptor beta chain was recovered during a study of OX40 agonist ivuxolimab in advanced cancers. The CDR3 contains 16 residues. Germline CDR1 reads SGHRS; CDR2 reads YFSETQ. Trimming at V came to 0 bases and at J to 6 bases, leaving 8 bases not matched to a gene. On this clone: Antigen specificity is unknown.

This table comes from immunoSEQ multiplex PCR, and its TCRdb copy is limited to in-frame clones, with some not included. The table shows 70,000 or so clones, with 90% occurring only once. Patients were ineligible given autoimmune disease history or systemic immunosuppression. The investigators sampled blood at baseline, at cycle 4 day 1, and at cycle 7 day 1. Study-wide results and caveats: More expanded clones were found, on average, in CD8+ than in CD4+ T cells.

The sample in question was CD4+ or CD8+ T cells sorted from blood, obtained in a trial of the OX40 agonist ivuxolimab. The chain carries TRBV5-1 and TRBJ1-2; 10 nucleotides align to TRBD1. This receptor was taken from an adult with an advanced solid tumor such as melanoma, head and neck, liver or kidney cancer. CDR3 nucleotides: TGCGCCAGCAGCTTGGGCCCCCGACAGGGGGCGAATGGCTACACCTTC. Translation: CASSLGPRQGANGYTF.